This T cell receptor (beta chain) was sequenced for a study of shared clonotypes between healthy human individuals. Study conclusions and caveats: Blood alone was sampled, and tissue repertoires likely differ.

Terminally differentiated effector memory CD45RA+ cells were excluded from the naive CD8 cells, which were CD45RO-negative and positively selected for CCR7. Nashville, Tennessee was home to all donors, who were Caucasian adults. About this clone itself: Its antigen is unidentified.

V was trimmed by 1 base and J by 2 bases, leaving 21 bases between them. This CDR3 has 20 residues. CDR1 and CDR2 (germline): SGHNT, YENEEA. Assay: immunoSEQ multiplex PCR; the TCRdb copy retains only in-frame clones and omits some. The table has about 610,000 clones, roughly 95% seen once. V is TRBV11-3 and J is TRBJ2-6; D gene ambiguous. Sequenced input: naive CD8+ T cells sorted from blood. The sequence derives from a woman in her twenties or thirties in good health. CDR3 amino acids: CASSLGSGQVLSAGANVLTF. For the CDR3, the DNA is TGTGCCAGCAGCTTAGGATCGGGTCAGGTGTTGTCAGCTGGGGCCAACGTCCTGACTTTC.